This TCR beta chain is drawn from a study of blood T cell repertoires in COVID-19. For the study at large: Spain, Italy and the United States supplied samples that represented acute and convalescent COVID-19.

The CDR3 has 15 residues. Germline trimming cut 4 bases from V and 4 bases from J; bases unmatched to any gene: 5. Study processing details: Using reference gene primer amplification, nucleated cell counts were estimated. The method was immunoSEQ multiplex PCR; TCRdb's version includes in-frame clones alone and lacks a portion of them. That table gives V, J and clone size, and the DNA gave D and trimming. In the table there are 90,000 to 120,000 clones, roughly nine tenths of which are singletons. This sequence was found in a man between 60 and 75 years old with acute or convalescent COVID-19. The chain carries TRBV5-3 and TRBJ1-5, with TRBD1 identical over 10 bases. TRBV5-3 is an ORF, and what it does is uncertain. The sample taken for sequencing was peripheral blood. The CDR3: CARSETGGLNQPQHF. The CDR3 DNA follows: TGTGCCAGAAGCGAGACAGGGGGCTTGAATCAGCCCCAGCATTTT.